The 26 T cell receptor beta chains below come from one sample, sequenced in a study of shared clonotypes between healthy human individuals. Produced via immunoSEQ multiplex PCR; TCRdb's table is partial and in-frame only. Found here are 1,500,000 or so clones, 96% of them singletons; the top ten hold approximately 1.1%. Sequenced sample: naive CD4+ T cells sorted from blood. Subset denoted: CD45RA+ positively selected. These TCRs come from a man aged 25 to 40 in good health.

On this clone itself: A much bigger clone sits one base away, suggesting this may be a read error. The chain is built from TRBV6-1 and TRBJ2-7, with 7 bases matching TRBD1. The CDR3 contains 13 residues. Germline V lookup: CDR1 MNHNS, CDR2 SASEGT. J was trimmed by 3 bases and V by 4 bases; bases with no gene match: 3. This CDR3 reads CASSAGTVYEQYF. In DNA, the CDR3 is TGTGCCAGCAGTGCCGGGACAGTCTACGAGCAGTACTTC.

Here the CDR3 DNA reads TGTGCCAGCACCCAAACATCCGGGCCCTTGGAGGGCTACACCTTC. Its protein is CASTQTSGPLEGYTF. This chain joins TRBV7-9 and TRBJ1-2; D gene unclear. The V and J ends lost 7 bases and 8 bases respectively, with 23 bases between them. This CDR3 has 15 amino acids. Germline-derived CDR1 and CDR2 are SEHNR and FQNEAQ (reference sequence).

The V call is TRBV5-1, the J call TRBJ1-1, with TRBD1 matching over 7 bases. Trimming at V came to 3 bases and at J to 5 bases, leaving 7 bases not matched to a gene. The germline CDR1 and CDR2 sequences are SGHRS and YFSETQ. The CDR3 contains 14 residues. In DNA form, the CDR3 reads TGCGCCAGCAGCTACGGACAGGTGGTAACTGAAGCTTTCTTT. Protein: CASSYGQVVTEAFF. The variable domain in full, with the rest retrieved from reference TRBV5-1 and TRBJ1-1, is KAGVTQTPRYLIKTRGQQVTLSCSPISGHRSVSWYQQTPGQGLQFLFEYFSETQRNKGNFPGRFSGRQFSNSRSEMNVSTLELGDSALYLCASSYGQVVTEAFFGQGTRLTVV.

The chain uses TRBV4-3 and TRBJ2-3; either TRBD1 or TRBD2 may fit D (5 bases each). Trimming took 4 bases from V and 5 from J, leaving 22 bases between them. The length of the CDR3 is 17 residues. Germline V gene lookup returns CDR1 LGHNA and CDR2 YSLEER. CDR3 coding DNA: TGCGCCAGCAGCCCCCCCAGTCGGGGCAGGGTTGAAGATACGCAGTATTTT. Translation gives CASSPPSRGRVEDTQYF.

The chain employs TRBV28 and TRBJ1-5, with a possible D match to TRBD1 (5 bases). Germline lookup yields CDR1 MDHEN and CDR2 SYDVKM. The CDR3 is 14 residues long. The CDR3 DNA follows: TGTGCAGGAGGTCGGGGGGTAAGCAATCAGCCCCAGCATTTT. Amino acids: CAGGRGVSNQPQHF.

This clone came up once. The genes are TRBV30 and TRBJ1-5; TRBD1 is a possible D gene (6 bases). V was pared by 3 bases and J by 5 bases, with 14 bases between. The germline V gene encodes CDR1 GTSNPN and CDR2 SVGIG (reference sequence). This CDR3 is 14 amino acids long. CDR3 nucleotides: TGTGCCTGGAGCCAGGACGGGGGGCATCAGCCCCAGCATTTT. This sequence encodes CAWSQDGGHQPQHF.

The chain recombines TRBV6-7 with TRBJ2-1; D remains unclear. TRBV6-7 is known as an ORF, though its function is uncertain. The germline V and J ends were trimmed by 2 bases and 6 bases, with 14 bases remaining between them. The CDR3 runs 15 residues. The CDR3 DNA reads as TGTGCCAGCAGTTACCCGTTGGGTACGGGCAATGAGCAGTTCTTC. Amino acids: CASSYPLGTGNEQFF.

The count of this clone is one. The chain uses TRBV28 and TRBJ2-7, with a tentative D call TRBD2 (6 bases). V was pared by 6 bases and J by 1 base, with 10 bases between. The V gene's germline CDR1 is MDHEN and CDR2 SYDVKM. This CDR3 is 13 amino acids long. The CDR3 sequence is CASSRGLSYEQYF. As DNA, the CDR3 is TGTGCCAGCAGCCGGGGACTTTCCTACGAGCAGTACTTC.

The V and J genes are TRBV5-1 and TRBJ2-1; 7 bases agree with TRBD1. Germline V CDR1 and CDR2: SGHRS, YFSETQ. Trimming at V came to 4 bases and at J to 6 bases, leaving 4 bases not matched to a gene. This CDR3 is built from 13 residues. The CDR3 nucleotides are TGCGCCAGCAGCACGGGACAGACCAATGAGCAGTTCTTC. Its protein is CASSTGQTNEQFF. Supplemented by reference TRBV5-1 and TRBJ2-1, the full variable domain reads KAGVTQTPRYLIKTRGQQVTLSCSPISGHRSVSWYQQTPGQGLQFLFEYFSETQRNKGNFPGRFSGRQFSNSRSEMNVSTLELGDSALYLCASSTGQTNEQFFGPGTRLTVL.

The rearrangement uses TRBV7-3 and TRBJ2-3; D perhaps matches TRBD2 (5 bases). Germline V gives CDR1 SGHTA, CDR2 FQGTGA. The V and J ends lost 5 bases and 2 bases respectively, with 17 bases between them. CDR3 length equals 16 residues. The CDR3 here is CASSRGPAITTDTQYF. DNA of the CDR3: TGTGCCAGCAGCCGCGGGCCTGCAATCACCACAGATACGCAGTATTTT.

The V gene is TRBV10-1, the J gene TRBJ2-3; 8 nucleotides line up with TRBD2. With 0 bases clipped from V and 4 bases from J, the junction kept 6 bases outside the gene matches. The CDR3 has 16 amino acids. Per germline, CDR1 WNHNN and CDR2 SYGVQD (reference sequence). Written as DNA, the CDR3 is TGCGCCAGCAGTGAGTCGGACGGGAGGGGGGCAGATACGCAGTATTTT. Translating it yields CASSESDGRGADTQYF.

The chain joins TRBV15 to TRBJ2-3; 10 nucleotides agree with TRBD2. The CDR3 consists of 18 residues. Unmatched junction bases numbered 11, after V lost 1 base and J lost 4 bases. Germline V gene data show CDR1 as LNHNV and CDR2 as YYDKDF (reference sequence). The CDR3 region has the DNA TGTGCCACCAGCAGAGGACTAGCGGGTGGGAGCCTCGCAGATACGCAGTATTTT. Translating it yields CATSRGLAGGSLADTQYF.

The chain uses TRBV2 and TRBJ2-2; the D is unclear. V was trimmed by 6 bases and J by 0 bases, leaving 11 bases between them. Germline assignment: CDR1 SNHLY and CDR2 FYNNEI. CDR3 length equals 15 residues. CDR3 sequence (DNA): TGTGCCAGCAGGAAGGAAGAAACGAACACCGGGGAGCTGTTTTTT. This encodes CASRKEETNTGELFF.

This sequence joins TRBV25-1 and TRBJ1-1; D remains ambiguous. The V gene lost 6 bases and the J gene lost 2 bases, with 4 bases spanning the gap. Germline V lookup: CDR1 MGHDK, CDR2 SYGVNS. The CDR3 is 11 residues long. CDR3 bases: TGTGCCAGCAGACGAAACACTGAAGCTTTCTTT. It encodes CASRRNTEAFF.

CDR3 nucleotide sequence: TGCGCCAGCAGCACGGGGACAGAGATTAATCAGCCCCAGCATTTT. This translates into CASSTGTEINQPQHF. This sequence joins TRBV5-1 and TRBJ1-5; 7 bases align to TRBD1. In germline, CDR1 is SGHRS, CDR2 YFSETQ. This CDR3 comprises 15 residues. V shed 4 bases and J 4 bases; nucleotides not matched to a gene: 8.

The chain has TRBV5-1 and TRBJ2-2; D perhaps matches TRBD1 (6 bases). The germline gives CDR1 SGHRS, CDR2 YFSETQ. The CDR3 is 17 residues long. V gave up 4 bases and J gave up 5 bases, with 21 bases separating them. The DNA of the CDR3 is TGCGCCAGCAGCCCGGGACACTCCTACGAGGGGACCGGGGAGCTGTTTTTT. It translates to CASSPGHSYEGTGELFF.

The chain links TRBV2 to TRBJ2-7, with 10 bases that match TRBD1. After removal of 6 bases from V and 2 bases from J, the junction contained 4 bases not matched to a gene. CDR1 SNHLY and CDR2 FYNNEI come from the germline V gene. CDR3 length: 14 residues. The CDR3 region has the DNA TGTGCCAGCAGGCCGGGACAGGGGCCCTACGAGCAGTACTTC. Residues: CASRPGQGPYEQYF.

The genes are TRBV5-4 and TRBJ2-1, with 8 nucleotides matching TRBD1. The J segment lost 10 bases and the V segment lost 3 bases, leaving 9 bases of the junction unmatched. The CDR3 covers 14 residues. Germline CDR1 reads SGHNT; CDR2 reads YYREEE (reference sequence). Written as DNA, the CDR3 is TGTGCCAGCAGCTCTGGACAGGGTCTGGGGGAGCAGTTCTTC. Encoded protein: CASSSGQGLGEQFF.

The chain recombines TRBV5-3 with TRBJ2-7; 10 bases are a match to TRBD1. TRBV5-3 qualifies as an ORF whose function is uncertain. The CDR3 is 16 amino acids. V shed 3 bases, J shed 2 bases, and the junction held 8 bases outside the gene matches. As DNA, the CDR3 is TGTGCCAGAAGCTGCTTCTCGGGACAGGGGCCCTACGAGCAGTACTTC. The encoded protein is CARSCFSGQGPYEQYF.

The J gene is TRBJ2-4, the V gene TRBV2, with a tentative D call TRBD1 (6 bases). Trimming pared 7 bases from V and 7 bases from J, leaving 14 bases between. The CDR3 runs 13 residues. Germline V lookup: CDR1 SNHLY, CDR2 FYNNEI. The CDR3 region has the DNA TGTGCCAGCACTACGGGTACAGGGAACATTCAGTACTTC. Amino acid sequence: CASTTGTGNIQYF.

This clone was detected once. The chain links TRBV10-2 to TRBJ1-5; D not resolved. Per the germline V gene, CDR1 is WSHSY and CDR2 is SAAADI. Trimming removed 8 bases at V and 0 bases at J, with 11 bases between. The CDR3 consists of 14 residues. Written as DNA, the CDR3 is TGCGCCAGCTCGGGTCAGACTAGCAATCAGCCCCAGCATTTT. Amino acids: CASSGQTSNQPQHF.

J is TRBJ2-1 and V is TRBV2, with 7 nucleotides matching TRBD2. CDR1 and CDR2 from the germline V gene are SNHLY and FYNNEI. V was clipped by 6 bases and J by 2 bases; unmatched bases: 7. The CDR3 totals 15 residues. CDR3 in amino acids: CASRDLAGAYNEQFF. The CDR3 region has the DNA TGTGCCAGCAGAGATCTGGCGGGAGCCTACAATGAGCAGTTCTTC.

The V and J genes are TRBV27 and TRBJ2-7; 8 bases are shared with TRBD2. V lost 2 bases and J lost 4; bases outside the gene matches: 10. This CDR3 spans 16 amino acids. Germline values: CDR1 MNHEY, CDR2 SMNVEV (reference sequence). The CDR3 nucleotides read TGTGCCAGCAGTTTAGTTTTGGGACTAGGGGCGTACGAGCAGTACTTC. This translates into CASSLVLGLGAYEQYF.

This clone was seen a handful of times. The V and J genes are TRBV5-1 and TRBJ2-3; D is possibly TRBD2 (6 bases). The CDR3 is 17 residues long. Trimming removed 3 bases at V and 4 bases at J, with 21 bases between. The germline gives CDR1 SGHRS, CDR2 YFSETQ. CDR3 amino acids: CASSSSSGLQVADTQYF. In DNA, the CDR3 is TGCGCCAGCAGCTCGAGCTCGGGACTCCAAGTCGCAGATACGCAGTATTTT.

The CDR3 sequence: CASSAYVDISYEQYF. CDR3 in DNA: TGTGCCAGCAGCGCATACGTGGACATTTCCTACGAGCAGTACTTC. V gene TRBV2 combines with J gene TRBJ2-7, with D possibly TRBD1 on 5 matching bases. CDR3 length: 15 amino acids. Germline CDR1 reads SNHLY; CDR2 reads FYNNEI. V lost 6 bases and J lost 1, with 16 bases in between. The full variable domain, completed using reference TRBV2 and TRBJ2-7, is EPEVTQTPSHQVTQMGQEVILRCVPISNHLYFYWYRQILGQKVEFLVSFYNNEISEKSEIFDDQFSVERPDGSNFTLKIRSTKLEDSAMYFCASSAYVDISYEQYFGPGTRLTVT.

The J gene is TRBJ1-1, the V gene TRBV4-2, with 7 bases matching TRBD1. With 5 bases clipped from V and 1 base from J, the junction kept 10 bases outside the gene matches. Germline CDR1 reads LGHNA; CDR2 reads YNFKEQ. CDR3 length: 16 residues. The CDR3 coding sequence is TGTGCCAGCAGCTACCAGACGGGACAGAGGAACACTGAAGCTTTCTTT. Protein: CASSYQTGQRNTEAFF.